This entry lists 32 T cell receptor beta chains sequenced from one sample in a study of regulatory T cells in long-lasting Graves disease. Both iRepertoire HTBI primers and Arm-PCR of CDR3 regions were used to build the TCR beta libraries. TCRdb itself ran the multiplex PCR reads through MiXCR, one entry per CDR3 protein. Among 390,000 or so distinct CDR3 sequences listed, 20% to 25% were seen once. The time point denotes: persistent/refractory GD, antithyroid drugs over 5 years with positive TRAb. From PBMCs, RNA was extracted and then used to make the TCR library. The material sequenced was peripheral blood mononuclear cells (PBMCs), taken when the disease was refractory, from a patient treated with antithyroid drugs. The source is a woman aged 40 to 50 with Graves disease.

Many counts were recorded for this clonotype. The rearrangement joins TRBV28 to TRBJ2-7; 10 nucleotides align to TRBD1. J gave up 7 bases and V 6 bases, and 12 bases lay outside the gene matches. This CDR3 has 15 residues. The germline V gene encodes CDR1 MDHEN and CDR2 SYDVKM. CDR3 bases: TGTGCCAGCAGGTCCGGGACAGGGGTTTTGGGTGAGCAGTACTTC. The encoded protein is CASRSGTGVLGEQYF. Full variable domain (rest looked up from reference TRBV28 and TRBJ2-7): DVKVTQSSRYLVKRTGEKVFLECVQDMDHENMFWYRQDPGLGLRLIYFSYDVKMKEKGDIPEGYSVSREKKERFSLILESASTNQTSMYLCASRSGTGVLGEQYFGPGTRLTVT.

This clonotype was seen a handful of times. The chain is built from TRBV20-1 and TRBJ2-7, with D tentatively TRBD1 (6 bases). CDR1 is DFQATT, CDR2 SNEGSKA, per germline (reference sequence). CDR3 size: 12 residues. Trimming cost V 2 bases and J 4 bases, with 9 bases left between them. As DNA, the CDR3 is TGCAGTGCTAGATGGGGGCGGTACGAGCAGTACTTC. Its translation is CSARWGRYEQYF.

This clonotype was observed at least ten times. V gene TRBV6-1 combines with J gene TRBJ1-2; no clear D gene. CDR1 and CDR2 (germline): MNHNS, SASEGT. V was cut by 10 bases and J by 3 bases, with 9 bases left in between. CDR3 length: 11 amino acids. CDR3 nucleotide sequence: TGTGCCACTCGCATTGACTATGGCTACACCTTC. This encodes CATRIDYGYTF.

This clonotype came up many times. The chain's CDR3 is CASSRNSGPYEQYF. The CDR3 region has the DNA TGTGCCAGCAGCCGAAATAGCGGACCTTACGAGCAGTACTTC. This sequence joins TRBV3-1 and TRBJ2-7; D is perhaps TRBD2 (6 bases). The ends were cut back, 4 bases at V and 4 bases at J, with 14 bases in the middle. The CDR3 sequence is 14 residues long. Germline loops: CDR1 LGHDT, CDR2 YNNKEL (reference sequence).

The table lists this clonotype with many counts. The chain joins TRBV20-1 to TRBJ1-5, with TRBD1 identical over 7 bases. After removal of 3 bases from V and 3 bases from J, the junction contained 5 bases not matched to a gene. The length of the CDR3 is 14 residues. CDR1 is DFQATT, CDR2 SNEGSKA, per germline (reference sequence). The CDR3 coding sequence is TGCAGTGCTAGTCGAGACAGGGACAATCAGCCCCAGCATTTT. It codes for CSASRDRDNQPQHF.

This clonotype was found once. The chain recombines TRBV6-9 with TRBJ1-5; D not certain. Germline V gives CDR1 MNHGY, CDR2 SVAAGI. Between the trimmed V and J ends, which lost 3 bases and 3 bases, there was a span of 9 bases. The CDR3 runs to 14 residues. The CDR3 region is CASSYGGINQPQHF. CDR3 nucleotide sequence: TGTGCCAGCAGTTACGGAGGGATCAATCAGCCCCAGCATTTT.

This clonotype was counted at least ten times. CDR3 protein: CASSFTGNEQFF. CDR3 sequence (DNA): TGTGCCAGCAGTTTTACGGGGAATGAGCAGTTCTTC. The V gene is TRBV27, the J gene TRBJ2-1; a weak D match, TRBD2 (5 bases). Trimming cost V 3 bases and J 7 bases, with 7 bases left between them. The CDR3 covers 12 residues. Germline V gene sequence: CDR1 MNHEY, CDR2 SMNVEV (reference sequence).

This clonotype was seen ten or more times. The chain joins TRBV28 to TRBJ2-3; 7 nucleotides align to TRBD1. The CDR3 spans 18 residues. CDR1 MDHEN and CDR2 SYDVKM come from the germline V gene. V shed 3 bases and J 0 bases; nucleotides not matched to a gene: 12. CDR3 sequence (DNA): TGTGCCAGCAGTTTTAAGGGGGCCCAGAGTCCTAGCACAGATACGCAGTATTTT. Residues: CASSFKGAQSPSTDTQYF.

The genes are TRBV3-1 and TRBJ1-5; D possibly corresponds to TRBD1 (5 bases). The germline gives CDR1 LGHDT, CDR2 YNNKEL (reference sequence). V lost 4 bases and J 5 bases, leaving 15 bases between the germline ends. The CDR3 contains 15 residues. This CDR3 is CASSLKLGGDQPQHF. Here the CDR3 DNA reads TGTGCCAGCAGCCTCAAACTTGGGGGAGATCAGCCCCAGCATTTT.

This clonotype was picked up one time. Given the absence of the conserved phenylalanine or tryptophan at the CDR3 end, a read error is likely. V usage is TRBV28 and J usage is TRBJ1-6, with TRBD1 matching 8 bases. V lost 7 bases, J lost 9 bases, and 8 bases stayed unmatched. The CDR3 loop spans 14 amino acids. CDR1 and CDR2 from the germline V gene are MDHEN and SYDVKM. CDR3 residues: CASNSGGSGSPLHV. CDR3 nucleotides: TGTGCCAGCAACTCAGGGGGCAGCGGTTCACCCCTCCACGTT.

The CDR3 loop reads CASSELAERSYNEQFF. As DNA, the CDR3 is TGTGCCAGCAGTGAATTGGCAGAACGCTCCTACAATGAGCAGTTCTTC. The chain couples TRBV2 to TRBJ2-1; D is undetermined. In germline, CDR1 is SNHLY, CDR2 FYNNEI. This CDR3 is built from 16 residues. V shed 2 bases and J shed 0 bases, with 11 bases lying between them.

This clonotype was counted between two and nine times. The V and J genes are TRBV20-1 and TRBJ2-5; TRBD1 matches at 7 bases. There are 15 residues in the CDR3. J lost 0 bases, V lost 3 bases, and 7 bases had no gene match. Germline assignment: CDR1 DFQATT and CDR2 SNEGSKA (reference sequence). The chain's CDR3 is CSASEQGTYQETQYF. Written as DNA, the CDR3 is TGCAGTGCTAGTGAACAGGGGACGTACCAAGAGACCCAGTACTTC.

This clonotype was seen at least ten times. CDR3 sequence reads: CASRFAQGAKNIQYF. CDR3 coding DNA: TGTGCCAGCCGATTTGCTCAGGGTGCCAAAAACATTCAGTACTTC. The rearrangement uses TRBV28 and TRBJ2-4; tentative D call: TRBD1 (5 bases). This CDR3 has 15 residues. Trimming took 8 bases from V and 1 from J, leaving 15 bases between them. From germline, CDR1 is MDHEN and CDR2 SYDVKM.

In the case of this clonotype: The junction shows a germline mismatch at one end, possibly a read error. The V gene is TRBV5-1, the J gene TRBJ1-1, with 9 bases aligning to TRBD1. This CDR3 region has 15 residues. Germline V gene sequence: CDR1 SGHRS, CDR2 YFSETQ. Here the CDR3 DNA reads TGCGCCAGCAGCCCGGGACAGGGATTGGGCACTGGAGCTTTCTTT. It encodes CASSPGQGLGTGAFF.

This clonotype was seen a handful of times. V gene TRBV14 combines with J gene TRBJ2-2, with D perhaps given as TRBD1 or TRBD2 (6 bases each). Germline CDR1 reads SGHDN; CDR2 reads FVKESK. V was trimmed by 3 bases and J by 5 bases, leaving 13 bases between them. There are 15 residues in the CDR3. DNA of the CDR3: TGTGCCAGCAGCCAGTGGCAAGGGGGGACCGGGGAGCTGTTTTTT. It yields the protein CASSQWQGGTGELFF.

This clonotype has a count of ten or more. V is TRBV28 and J is TRBJ2-1; tentative D call: TRBD2 (5 bases). Germline CDR1 reads MDHEN; CDR2 reads SYDVKM. Trimming cost V 6 bases and J 8 bases, with 20 bases left between them. The CDR3 sequence is 15 residues long. The CDR3 nucleotides are TGTGCCAGCAGAACTAGTGGCGTAAATAGGGATGAGCAGTTCTTC. Translation: CASRTSGVNRDEQFF.

This sequence joins TRBV7-2 and TRBJ2-2; possible D gene TRBD2, 6 bases. Trimming cost V 2 bases and J 6 bases, with 16 bases left between them. Germline assignment: CDR1 SGHTA and CDR2 FQGNSA. The CDR3 loop spans 16 amino acids. The DNA for the CDR3 is TGTGCCAGCAGCTTAAACGCGGTCGGGAGTGCCGGGGAGCTGTTTTTT. Protein sequence: CASSLNAVGSAGELFF.

This clonotype appeared many times. The chain has TRBV20-1 and TRBJ2-7; D is perhaps TRBD2 (6 bases). Trimming stripped 6 bases from V and 4 bases from J, with 16 bases between. CDR3 length: 13 residues. CDR1 and CDR2 from the germline V gene are DFQATT and SNEGSKA (reference sequence). The CDR3, as DNA: TGCAGTGCCCAGTCGGGACTCAATTACGAGCAGTACTTC. Translating gives CSAQSGLNYEQYF.

This clonotype was found many times. J is TRBJ2-7 and V is TRBV2; 7 nucleotides align to TRBD2. The V gene's germline CDR1 is SNHLY and CDR2 FYNNEI. Germline trimming cut 0 bases from V and 7 bases from J; bases unmatched to any gene: 12. The CDR3 runs 16 residues. DNA of the CDR3: TGTGCCAGCAGTGAAGCGAGGACTAGACGACGTCTGGAGCAGTACTTC. Its protein is CASSEARTRRRLEQYF.

This clonotype was recorded many times. This sequence joins TRBV28 and TRBJ1-3; 7 nucleotides line up with TRBD1. The germline V gene encodes CDR1 MDHEN and CDR2 SYDVKM. The V and J ends lost 8 bases and 4 bases, in that order; junction bases with no gene match: 11. This CDR3 comprises 15 residues. The CDR3 spells CASRIPGGSGNTIYF. CDR3 in DNA: TGTGCCAGCCGAATCCCAGGGGGATCCGGAAACACCATATATTTT.

This chain uses TRBV5-1 with TRBJ2-3; 9 nucleotides agree with TRBD1. The trim removed 2 bases at V and 2 bases at J, leaving 6 bases unmatched. The CDR3 consists of 16 residues. Germline loops: CDR1 SGHRS, CDR2 YFSETQ. CDR3: CASSFTGGRFTDTQYF. For the CDR3, the DNA is TGCGCCAGCAGCTTCACAGGGGGCAGATTCACAGATACGCAGTATTTT.

The gene calls are TRBV7-2 and TRBJ2-3; 10 bases align to TRBD1. The CDR3 length is 17 residues. The ends lost 5 bases at V and 6 bases at J; junction bases unmatched: 14. Looked up from germline, CDR1 is SGHTA and CDR2 is FQGNSA. The CDR3 region is CASSPLSGTGDRDTQYF. CDR3 in DNA: TGTGCCAGCAGCCCTCTCTCCGGGACAGGGGATCGGGATACGCAGTATTTT.

The gene calls are TRBV5-1 and TRBJ2-5; 9 bases align to TRBD2. The CDR3 is made up of 14 amino acids. Germline-derived CDR1 and CDR2 are SGHRS and YFSETQ. Losses at the gene ends were 2 bases for V and 4 bases for J; bases not matched to a gene: 3. The CDR3 bases are TGCGCCAGCAGCTTTAAGCGGGAGGTAGAGACCCAGTACTTC. Translating it yields CASSFKREVETQYF.

Only a few counts were recorded for this clonotype. This may be a read error: a much more frequent sequence differs by one nucleotide. The chain recombines TRBV6-1 with TRBJ2-1; 9 nucleotides align to TRBD2. CDR3 length: 15 amino acids. V was pared by 6 bases and J by 0 bases, with 3 bases of the junction left unmatched. Germline loops: CDR1 MNHNS, CDR2 SASEGT. In DNA, the CDR3 is TGTGCCAGCAGGATTAGCGGGAGCTCCTACAATGAGCAGTTCTTC. Its protein product is CASRISGSSYNEQFF.

There are many counts of this clonotype. The CDR3 loop is CASSAWRGQGRMMNTEAFF. Written as DNA, the CDR3 is TGTGCCAGCAGCGCCTGGCGGGGACAGGGTAGGATGATGAACACTGAAGCTTTCTTT. The chain links TRBV7-2 to TRBJ1-1; 9 bases align to TRBD1. Germline V gives CDR1 SGHTA, CDR2 FQGNSA. This CDR3 spans 19 amino acids. J gave up 0 bases and V 5 bases, and 16 bases lay outside the gene matches. Complete variable domain (other parts from reference TRBV7-2 and TRBJ1-1): GAGVSQSPSNKVTEKGKDVELRCDPISGHTALYWYRQSLGQGLEFLIYFQGNSAPDKSGLPSDRFSAERTGGSVSTLTIQRTQQEDSAVYLCASSAWRGQGRMMNTEAFFGQGTRLTVV.

This clonotype has more than one count but fewer than ten. V usage is TRBV2 and J usage is TRBJ2-2, with 13 nucleotides matching TRBD2. Germline V CDR1 and CDR2: SNHLY, FYNNEI. V lost 7 bases to trimming and J lost 4 bases; unmatched junction nucleotides: 9. CDR3 length: 17 amino acids. The CDR3 here is CASIFGLAGDLTGELFF. The CDR3, as DNA: TGTGCCAGCATTTTCGGACTAGCGGGAGACCTCACCGGGGAGCTGTTTTTT. Full variable domain (rest looked up from reference TRBV2 and TRBJ2-2): EPEVTQTPSHQVTQMGQEVILRCVPISNHLYFYWYRQILGQKVEFLVSFYNNEISEKSEIFDDQFSVERPDGSNFTLKIRSTKLEDSAMYFCASIFGLAGDLTGELFFGEGSRLTVL.

This clonotype was recorded many times. The genes are TRBV11-2 and TRBJ1-1, with 7 bases aligning to TRBD1. Germline loops: CDR1 SGHAT, CDR2 FQNNGV. The CDR3 consists of 13 residues. Unmatched junction bases numbered 5, after V lost 5 bases and J lost 5 bases. DNA of the CDR3: TGTGCCAGCAGCACAGACAGGGTTACTGAAGCTTTCTTT. This encodes CASSTDRVTEAFF.

This clonotype was seen a single time. The chain uses TRBV5-1 and TRBJ2-6, with 7 positions matching TRBD2. V dropped 2 bases and J dropped 5; count of bases not matched to a gene: 4. In germline, CDR1 is SGHRS, CDR2 YFSETQ. This CDR3 is 15 amino acids long. CDR3 protein: CASSFSGSRANVLTF. The CDR3 DNA follows: TGCGCCAGCAGCTTTAGCGGGTCCAGGGCCAACGTCCTGACTTTC.

The CDR3 bases are TGCAGTGCTAGAGCCCCGGGAGGGTACGACACCGGGGAGCTGTTTTTT. It yields the protein CSARAPGGYDTGELFF. The genes are TRBV20-1 and TRBJ2-2; 8 bases are shared with TRBD2. The V segment lost 1 base and the J segment 3 bases; nucleotides outside the gene matches: 7. CDR3 length: 16 amino acids. Germline loops: CDR1 DFQATT, CDR2 SNEGSKA (reference sequence).

Of note for this clonotype: A much larger clonotype is one base distant, so this may be a read error. The chain links TRBV13 to TRBJ2-7; 7 bases match TRBD2. The CDR3 sequence is 14 residues long. J was trimmed by 2 bases and V by 5 bases; bases with no gene match: 6. Germline V gene sequence: CDR1 PRHDT, CDR2 FYEKMQ (reference sequence). The CDR3 loop is CASSPGGSAYEQYF. The CDR3 DNA follows: TGTGCCAGCAGCCCGGGCGGGAGCGCCTACGAGCAGTACTTC.

Regarding this clonotype: Compared with germline, one end of the junction differs, possibly owing to a read error. The V and J genes are TRBV7-2 and TRBJ2-2; D may be TRBD2 (5 bases). Germline CDR1 and CDR2: SGHTA and FQGNSA. The CDR3 spans 18 residues. In DNA form, the CDR3 reads TGTGCCAGCAGCTTAGATTGGGCCGACTGGTTGAACACCGGGGAGCTGCTTTTT. Protein product: CASSLDWADWLNTGELLF. Drawing the rest from reference TRBV7-2 and TRBJ2-2, the complete variable domain is GAGVSQSPSNKVTEKGKDVELRCDPISGHTALYWYRQSLGQGLEFLIYFQGNSAPDKSGLPSDRFSAERTGGSVSTLTIQRTQQEDSAVYLCASSLDWADWLNTGELLFGEGSRLTVL.

In this sample, this clonotype turned up a few times. The genes are TRBV27 and TRBJ2-3, with TRBD2 matching over 7 bases. This CDR3 has 15 residues. Looked up from germline, CDR1 is MNHEY and CDR2 is SMNVEV (reference sequence). Trimming at V came to 3 bases and at J to 6 bases, leaving 9 bases not matched to a gene. The CDR3 protein is CASSFYYGGMDTQYF. The CDR3 DNA reads as TGTGCCAGCAGTTTTTATTACGGGGGGATGGATACGCAGTATTTT.